This T cell receptor (beta chain) was retrieved from a study of blood T cell repertoires in COVID-19. The CDR3 has 13 amino acids. The V segment lost 7 bases and the J segment 3 bases; nucleotides outside the gene matches: 4. Germline CDR1 and CDR2: SQVTM and ANQGSEA. The data were produced by immunoSEQ multiplex PCR, yet TCRdb's version contains in-frame clones alone and is incomplete. The data show tens of thousands of clones, 70% to 80% seen once. The sample consisted of peripheral blood. This receptor was taken from a woman aged 80 or over with acute or convalescent COVID-19. This sequence joins TRBV29-1 and TRBJ2-7; 12 nucleotides match TRBD2. The CDR3 region has the DNA TGCAGCGGATCGACTAGCGGGAGCTACGAGCAGTACTTC. It is translated as CSGSTSGSYEQYF.